What follows are 26 T cell receptor beta chains derived from one specimen sequenced in a study of cytomegalovirus exposure and HLA in healthy donors. Researchers ran the PCR with 60 Vbeta and 13 Jbeta primers. Only in-frame clones appear in the TCRdb table, and some are missing; sequencing was by immunoSEQ multiplex PCR. The data hold roughly 120,000 clones, with around three quarters observed a single time. Sequenced: PBMCs. The receptors come from a man aged 50-59 years in good health and CMV-seropositive.

The rearrangement links TRBV5-4 to TRBJ2-2; 11 positions agree with TRBD2. Trimming took 2 bases from V and 1 from J; bases not matched to a gene: 1. Germline V CDR1 and CDR2: SGHNT, YYREEE (reference sequence). The CDR3 is 16 residues long. The CDR3 region is CASSFGLAGNTGELFF. The DNA for the CDR3 is TGTGCCAGCAGCTTTGGACTAGCGGGGAACACCGGGGAGCTGTTTTTT.

The rearrangement uses TRBV6-1 and TRBJ2-4, with D possibly TRBD1 on 6 matching bases. V was trimmed by 6 bases and J by 5 bases, leaving 17 bases between them. Germline assignment: CDR1 MNHNS and CDR2 SASEGT. The CDR3 length is 15 residues. CDR3 protein: CASRLGQGKQNIQYF. In DNA form, the CDR3 reads TGTGCCAGCAGACTAGGGCAGGGGAAACAAAACATTCAGTACTTC.

V and J are TRBV5-5 and TRBJ1-6; D gene uncertain. The CDR3 has 17 amino acids. V gave up 7 bases and J gave up 0 bases, with 17 bases separating them. Germline V gene lookup returns CDR1 SGHKS and CDR2 YYEKEE (reference sequence). The CDR3 bases are TGTGCCAGCGCTCTAATGGAGTTAAGCTCCTATAATTCACCCCTCCACTTT. It is translated as CASALMELSSYNSPLHF. Looking up the rest from reference TRBV5-5 and TRBJ1-6 gives the full variable domain: DAGVTQSPTHLIKTRGQQVTLRCSPISGHKSVSWYQQVLGQGPQFIFQYYEKEERGRGNFPDRFSARQFPNYSSELNVNALLLGDSALYLCASALMELSSYNSPLHFGNGTRLTVT.

This clone was observed a few times. The genes are TRBV29-1 and TRBJ1-1; D perhaps matches TRBD1 (6 bases). Germline CDR1 reads SQVTM; CDR2 reads ANQGSEA. The CDR3 length is 13 residues. V lost 6 bases and J 7 bases, leaving 18 bases between the germline ends. The CDR3 protein is CSVCMIRGGEAFF. DNA of the CDR3: TGCAGCGTGTGTATGATTAGGGGGGGTGAAGCTTTCTTT.

The chain's CDR3 is CASSLETGGISPLHF. The CDR3 DNA sequence: TGTGCCAGCAGCTTGGAGACAGGGGGCATTTCACCCCTCCACTTT. The chain employs TRBV5-4 and TRBJ1-6; 10 bases fit TRBD1. The V segment lost 0 bases and the J segment 9 bases; nucleotides outside the gene matches: 3. CDR1 SGHNT and CDR2 YYREEE come from the germline V gene (reference sequence). The CDR3 contains 15 residues. Full variable domain (outside the CDR3, taken from reference TRBV5-4 and TRBJ1-6): ETGVTQSPTHLIKTRGQQVTLRCSSQSGHNTVSWYQQALGQGPQFIFQYYREEENGRGNFPPRFSGLQFPNYSSELNVNALELDDSALYLCASSLETGGISPLHFGNGTRLTVT.

V is TRBV28 and J is TRBJ2-7; maybe TRBD2 (6 bases). The CDR3 has 14 amino acids. V was cut by 4 bases and J by 2 bases, with 12 bases left in between. Per the germline V gene, CDR1 is MDHEN and CDR2 is SYDVKM. The CDR3 coding sequence is TGTGCCAGCAGTTACGGTGGGGAGGCCTACGAGCAGTACTTC. Translated, it gives CASSYGGEAYEQYF.

This chain joins TRBV4-3 and TRBJ1-6, with D hard to call. With 4 bases removed from V and 2 bases from J, the gap between germline ends came to 12 bases. CDR1 is LGHNA and CDR2 is YSLEER in the germline V gene. CDR3 length: 16 residues. The CDR3 region has the DNA TGCGCCAGCAGCCCGTCAGGTAGTGCCTATAATTCACCCCTCCACTTT. The encoded protein is CASSPSGSAYNSPLHF.

The chain combines TRBV5-6 with TRBJ1-2; possibly TRBD1 for D (6 bases). This CDR3 is built from 17 residues. V dropped 1 base and J dropped 8 bases, with 24 bases sitting between them. Germline CDR1 is SGHDT and CDR2 is YYEEEE. In nucleotides, the CDR3 is TGTGCCAGCAGCTTGCGAGGGTGGATTGCCAGGGGTTACGGCTACACCTTC. Its protein product is CASSLRGWIARGYGYTF.

The rearrangement uses TRBV4-2 and TRBJ1-1; D is uncertain. The V end lost 0 bases, the J end lost 0 bases, and 5 bases lay between the germline ends. The germline gives CDR1 LGHNA, CDR2 YNFKEQ. The CDR3 extends over 14 amino acids. The CDR3, as DNA: TGTGCCAGCAGCCAAGATTTCTTGAACACTGAAGCTTTCTTT. It yields the protein CASSQDFLNTEAFF.

The rearrangement joins TRBV5-1 to TRBJ1-1, with a possible D match to TRBD1 (5 bases). Trimming stripped 0 bases from V and 1 base from J, with 10 bases between. Germline-derived CDR1 and CDR2 are SGHRS and YFSETQ. The CDR3 is 15 residues long. The CDR3: CASSLGGGWNTEAFF. The CDR3 DNA is TGCGCCAGCAGCTTGGGCGGGGGTTGGAACACTGAAGCTTTCTTT.

The rearrangement links TRBV4-1 to TRBJ1-4; 8 bases fit TRBD1. V lost 5 bases and J lost 5; bases outside the gene matches: 7. CDR3 length: 15 residues. From germline, CDR1 is MGHRA and CDR2 YSYEKL. The CDR3 DNA reads as TGCGCCAGCAGCGACCCAGGGGGCGCGAATGAAAAACTGTTTTTT. Protein: CASSDPGGANEKLFF.

The chain couples TRBV23-1 to TRBJ2-7; TRBD1 might be the D (6 bases). TRBV23-1 carries the ORF label, with uncertain function. With 7 bases removed from V and 1 base from J, the gap between germline ends came to 14 bases. The CDR3 totals 14 residues. CDR3 region: CASIPSGASYEQYF. CDR3 in DNA: TGCGCCAGCATCCCGTCAGGGGCGTCCTACGAGCAGTACTTC.

This clone was seen only a few times. V gene TRBV11-2 combines with J gene TRBJ2-7; perhaps TRBD1 as D (5 bases). CDR3 length: 15 residues. Germline CDR1 SGHAT, CDR2 FQNNGV. V was pared by 3 bases and J by 3 bases, with 15 bases between. As DNA, the CDR3 is TGTGCCAGCAGCTTGAGTGGGGCAGGGCACTACGAGCAGTACTTC. As protein: CASSLSGAGHYEQYF. The whole variable domain, filled in from reference TRBV11-2 and TRBJ2-7, reads EAGVAQSPRYKIIEKRQSVAFWCNPISGHATLYWYQQILGQGPKLLIQFQNNGVVDDSQLPKDRFSAERLKGVDSTLKIQPAKLEDSAVYLCASSLSGAGHYEQYFGPGTRLTVT.

V and J are TRBV6-6 and TRBJ1-1, with D perhaps TRBD1 (5 bases). The CDR3 spans 15 residues. Trimming pared 1 base from V and 6 bases from J, leaving 15 bases between. Germline V CDR1 and CDR2: MNHNY, SVGAGI (reference sequence). CDR3 in DNA: TGTGCCAGCAGTTACTTCAGCAGCGGGGGGGCTGAAGCTTTCTTT. Its protein is CASSYFSSGGAEAFF.

V and J are TRBV6-6 and TRBJ1-1, with D unresolved. The germline V and J ends were trimmed by 4 bases and 2 bases, with 11 bases remaining between them. Germline V gives CDR1 MNHNY, CDR2 SVGAGI (reference sequence). CDR3 length: 14 residues. DNA for the CDR3: TGTGCCAGCAGTTCTTTGCAGACAAACACTGAAGCTTTCTTT. It is translated as CASSSLQTNTEAFF.

This chain links TRBV4-2 with TRBJ1-4; D uncertain. The germline V gene encodes CDR1 LGHNA and CDR2 YNFKEQ. The CDR3 is made up of 21 amino acids. Trimming took off 0 bases at V and 0 bases at J, with 23 bases between the two ends. As DNA, the CDR3 is TGTGCCAGCAGCCAAGATAGGTCTGGTTTGAGAGGAAGAGCAACTAATGAAAAACTGTTTTTT. The encoded protein is CASSQDRSGLRGRATNEKLFF.

The V and J genes are TRBV28 and TRBJ1-2, with 7 bases aligning to TRBD1. The CDR3 is 13 residues long. Germline V lookup: CDR1 MDHEN, CDR2 SYDVKM. After removal of 6 bases from V and 4 bases from J, the junction contained 5 bases not matched to a gene. The CDR3 DNA reads as TGTGCCAGCAGAGACACAGGGGTCTATGGCTACACCTTC. This codes for CASRDTGVYGYTF.

This chain connects TRBV10-2 to TRBJ1-2; D remains ambiguous. The CDR3 spans 11 residues. With 3 bases removed from V and 5 bases from J, the gap between germline ends came to 4 bases. Germline CDR1 WSHSY, CDR2 SAAADI. The CDR3 spells CASSDYYGYTF. DNA of the CDR3: TGCGCCAGCAGTGACTATTATGGCTACACCTTC.

The chain couples TRBV19 to TRBJ2-7; the D gene is possibly TRBD2 (5 bases). V shed 4 bases and J shed 7 bases, with 14 bases lying between them. This CDR3 contains 13 residues. Germline assignment: CDR1 LNHDA and CDR2 SQIVND (reference sequence). In nucleotides, the CDR3 is TGTGCCAGTAGTAGTCGGACTTTTGGTGAGCAGTACTTC. Translating it yields CASSSRTFGEQYF. The full variable domain, with the rest looked up from reference TRBV19 and TRBJ2-7, is DGGITQSPKYLFRKEGQNVTLSCEQNLNHDAMYWYRQDPGQGLRLIYYSQIVNDFQKGDIAEGYSVSREKKESFPLTVTSAQKNPTAFYLCASSSRTFGEQYFGPGTRLTVT.

V is TRBV7-2 and J is TRBJ1-2, with unresolved D. Trimming removed 0 bases from V and 5 bases from J, with 13 bases in between. The CDR3 has 15 amino acids. Germline assignment: CDR1 SGHTA and CDR2 FQGNSA. This CDR3 is CASSLAGEELYGYTF. DNA of the CDR3: TGTGCCAGCAGCTTAGCTGGGGAGGAACTATATGGCTACACCTTC.

This rearrangement joins TRBV5-1 to TRBJ2-1; 12 nucleotides line up with TRBD2. Per germline, CDR1 SGHRS and CDR2 YFSETQ. The ends lost 0 bases at V and 6 bases at J; junction bases unmatched: 10. The CDR3 covers 18 residues. This chain's CDR3 is CASSLAYASGGAFNEQFF. Here the CDR3 DNA reads TGCGCCAGCAGCTTGGCCTACGCTAGCGGGGGGGCCTTCAATGAGCAGTTCTTC.

V gene TRBV19 combines with J gene TRBJ1-5; a weak D match, TRBD1 (5 bases). CDR1 is LNHDA, CDR2 SQIVND, per germline (reference sequence). CDR3 length: 14 amino acids. V gave up 2 bases and J gave up 9 bases, with 14 bases separating them. This chain's CDR3 is CASSIPPGTWPQHF. The CDR3 DNA reads as TGTGCCAGTAGTATACCACCCGGGACTTGGCCCCAGCATTTT.

V usage is TRBV28 and J usage is TRBJ1-4; D unresolved. This CDR3 spans 14 amino acids. V lost 3 bases to trimming and J lost 8 bases, with 13 bases between them. Germline V gene sequence: CDR1 MDHEN, CDR2 SYDVKM. The CDR3 is CASSLSGEEEKLFF. DNA of the CDR3: TGTGCCAGCAGTTTGAGTGGGGAGGAGGAAAAACTGTTTTTT.

The rearrangement links TRBV28 to TRBJ2-5; D not resolved. Trimming left V 6 bases short and J 5 bases short, with 10 bases between. Germline values: CDR1 MDHEN, CDR2 SYDVKM. This CDR3 region has 12 residues. This CDR3 reads CASRVGRETQYF. The CDR3 DNA follows: TGTGCCAGCAGAGTAGGCAGGGAGACCCAGTACTTC.

J is TRBJ2-3 and V is TRBV6-1, with TRBD1 identical over 9 bases. The CDR3 extends over 16 amino acids. Germline V gene sequence: CDR1 MNHNS, CDR2 SASEGT. V trimming: 3 bases; J trimming: 5 bases; junction bases outside the gene matches: 9. CDR3 bases: TGTGCCAGCAGTGAGATACAGGGGGCGAGGGGAGATACGCAGTATTTT. Encoded protein: CASSEIQGARGDTQYF.

This clone was counted a few times. The V call is TRBV4-1, the J call TRBJ2-2, with TRBD2 as a possible D gene (5 bases). V gave up 2 bases and J gave up 4 bases, with 14 bases separating them. This CDR3 region has 16 residues. Germline V gene data show CDR1 as MGHRA and CDR2 as YSYEKL. In DNA, the CDR3 is TGCGCCAGCAGCCAAAGCAGTGCGGGCGTCACCGGGGAGCTGTTTTTT. This encodes CASSQSSAGVTGELFF.